This T cell receptor beta chain emerged from a study of T cells in Graves' hyperthyroidism and ophthalmopathy. V shed 3 bases, J shed 2 bases, and the junction held 4 bases outside the gene matches. Germline V lookup: CDR1 SGHTA, CDR2 FQGNSA. This CDR3 comprises 15 residues. This clonotype was seen ten or more times. TCR beta CDR3 sequences were amplified from RNA transcripts. The HTBI primer set was used in a first-round RT-PCR of the TCR CDR3. One entry per CDR3 protein, called by TCRdb with MiXCR from the multiplex PCR reads. The sample lists a few hundred thousand distinct CDR3 sequences; about a sixth were seen once.

J is TRBJ2-7 and V is TRBV7-2, with 10 bases lining up with TRBD2. The sample comprised blood. The TCR was taken from a woman younger than 45 with Graves' hyperthyroidism. The CDR3 DNA sequence: TGTGCCAGCAGCTTGAGACTAGCGGGTCCCTACGAGCAGTACTTC. It specifies CASSLRLAGPYEQYF.